One and the same sample provided the 24 T cell receptor beta chains below, sequenced in a study of cytomegalovirus exposure and HLA in healthy donors. 60 Vbeta and 13 Jbeta primers were used in PCR. This table comes from immunoSEQ multiplex PCR, and its TCRdb copy is limited to in-frame clones, with some not included. The sample carries roughly 100,000 clones, about three quarters recorded once. The sample taken for sequencing was PBMCs. These receptors came from a woman aged 45 to 65 in good health and CMV-seropositive.

The V and J genes are TRBV7-3 and TRBJ2-1; 14 bases match TRBD2. Germline V gives CDR1 SGHTA, CDR2 FQGTGA. Trimming at V came to 5 bases and at J to 7 bases, leaving 4 bases not matched to a gene. The CDR3 extends over 15 amino acids. This CDR3 is CASSRTSGGFNEQFF. DNA for the CDR3: TGTGCCAGCAGCCGGACTAGCGGGGGGTTTAATGAGCAGTTCTTC.

The V call is TRBV28, the J call TRBJ1-2, with D perhaps TRBD1 (5 bases). Germline CDR1 is MDHEN and CDR2 is SYDVKM. The CDR3 is 13 residues long. V lost 11 bases to trimming and J lost 2 bases, with 15 bases between them. The CDR3 region has the DNA TGTGCCGCGGGACGGGGACCCAACTATGGCTACACCTTC. It yields the protein CAAGRGPNYGYTF.

The chain links TRBV19 to TRBJ2-5; 10 nucleotides agree with TRBD1. The assigned J gene may be wrong: the sequence end matches TRBJ2-7 better. The CDR3 totals 15 residues. The V gene's germline CDR1 is LNHDA and CDR2 SQIVND (reference sequence). CDR3 DNA sequence: TGTGCCAGTAGTATTCAAGGGACAGGGGCTGGCGAGCAGTACTTC. It encodes CASSIQGTGAGEQYF.

This rearrangement joins TRBV7-2 to TRBJ2-1; D gene uncertain. Germline loops: CDR1 SGHTA, CDR2 FQGNSA. Trimming cost V 4 bases and J 4 bases, with 8 bases left between them. The CDR3 spans 13 residues. The CDR3, as DNA: TGTGCCAGCAGCTCCGCGGCTTACAATGAGCAGTTCTTC. This encodes CASSSAAYNEQFF.

The chain combines TRBV6-1 with TRBJ1-2; D is undetermined. The CDR3 runs 14 residues. Germline lookup yields CDR1 MNHNS and CDR2 SASEGT. Trimming cost V 0 bases and J 5 bases, with 10 bases left between them. The DNA of the CDR3 is TGTGCCAGCAGTGAAGCCTCGACGGGTTATGGCTACACCTTC. This translates into CASSEASTGYGYTF.

Only a few counts were recorded for this clone. The chain is built from TRBV5-1 and TRBJ2-3; 12 bases align to TRBD2. The CDR3 is 17 amino acids. Trimming took 4 bases from V and 2 from J; bases not matched to a gene: 8. Germline loops: CDR1 SGHRS, CDR2 YFSETQ. The CDR3 nucleotides are TGCGCCAGCAGCCTACTGACTAGCGGGGGACCCACAGATACGCAGTATTTT. Its protein product is CASSLLTSGGPTDTQYF. Looking up the rest from reference TRBV5-1 and TRBJ2-3 gives the full variable domain: KAGVTQTPRYLIKTRGQQVTLSCSPISGHRSVSWYQQTPGQGLQFLFEYFSETQRNKGNFPGRFSGRQFSNSRSEMNVSTLELGDSALYLCASSLLTSGGPTDTQYFGPGTRLTVL.

The chain uses TRBV5-5 and TRBJ1-4; D possibly corresponds to TRBD1 (6 bases). The V and J ends lost 2 bases and 2 bases respectively, with 16 bases between them. The CDR3 contains 17 residues. CDR1 is SGHKS and CDR2 is YYEKEE in the germline V gene (reference sequence). Here the CDR3 reads CASSFEFRGRTNEKLFF. The CDR3 DNA is TGTGCCAGCAGCTTCGAATTCAGGGGCAGGACTAATGAAAAACTGTTTTTT.

The chain links TRBV5-1 to TRBJ1-1, with D hard to call. The germline CDR1 and CDR2 sequences are SGHRS and YFSETQ. Trimming left V 4 bases short and J 0 bases short, with 10 bases between. This CDR3 comprises 14 residues. For the CDR3, the DNA is TGCGCCAGCAGCACCGAGTTATTGAACACTGAAGCTTTCTTT. It specifies CASSTELLNTEAFF.

The rearrangement links TRBV6-5 to TRBJ2-2, with D hard to call. Trimming shortened V by 7 bases and J by 0 bases, and 6 bases separated the two germline ends. Germline loops: CDR1 MNHEY, CDR2 SVGAGI. The CDR3 totals 13 residues. CDR3 DNA sequence: TGTGCCAGCACACAGTCGAACACCGGGGAGCTGTTTTTT. This codes for CASTQSNTGELFF.

The rearrangement uses TRBV18 and TRBJ1-4; 9 bases agree with TRBD1. The CDR3 is 14 amino acids. In germline, CDR1 is KGHSH, CDR2 LQKENI. V lost 3 bases to trimming and J lost 4 bases; unmatched junction nucleotides: 0. The CDR3 loop is CASSPGQGNEKLFF. CDR3 nucleotide sequence: TGTGCCAGCTCACCGGGACAGGGTAATGAAAAACTGTTTTTT.

The chain joins TRBV10-3 to TRBJ2-3, with 7 bases aligning to TRBD2. The V segment lost 2 bases and the J segment 2 bases; nucleotides outside the gene matches: 7. This CDR3 is built from 16 residues. In germline, CDR1 is ENHRY, CDR2 SYGVKD. The CDR3 nucleotides read TGTGCCATCAGTGAGGGGCGGGGGAGTACCACAGATACGCAGTATTTT. This codes for CAISEGRGSTTDTQYF.

This chain uses TRBV28 with TRBJ1-5, with 7 nucleotides matching TRBD1. Germline CDR1 MDHEN, CDR2 SYDVKM. The CDR3 contains 14 residues. The trim removed 5 bases at V and 0 bases at J, leaving 1 base unmatched. The CDR3 nucleotides read TGTGCCAGCAGTAGGGACAGTAGCAATCAGCCCCAGCATTTT. This codes for CASSRDSSNQPQHF. The full variable domain, in which reference TRBV28 and TRBJ1-5 provide the parts outside the CDR3, is DVKVTQSSRYLVKRTGEKVFLECVQDMDHENMFWYRQDPGLGLRLIYFSYDVKMKEKGDIPEGYSVSREKKERFSLILESASTNQTSMYLCASSRDSSNQPQHFGDGTRLSIL.

As to this clone: Distinct nucleotide sequences in the sample also encode this CDR3. The chain links TRBV15 to TRBJ1-2; D perhaps matches TRBD1 (6 bases). Germline V lookup: CDR1 LNHNV, CDR2 YYDKDF (reference sequence). Trimming shortened V by 3 bases and J by 4 bases, and 12 bases separated the two germline ends. The CDR3 has 14 residues. The chain's CDR3 is CATSREQGPYGYTF. CDR3 in DNA: TGTGCCACCAGCAGGGAACAGGGCCCCTATGGCTACACCTTC.

The chain employs TRBV19 and TRBJ1-3; TRBD1 is a possible D gene (6 bases). The CDR3 contains 15 residues. CDR1 and CDR2 (germline): LNHDA, SQIVND (reference sequence). V shed 4 bases and J shed 7 bases, with 17 bases lying between them. CDR3 loop: CASSTRGEGANTIYF. The CDR3 nucleotides read TGTGCCAGTAGTACCAGGGGCGAAGGGGCCAACACCATATATTTT.

The rearrangement links TRBV25-1 to TRBJ2-7, with 9 bases fitting TRBD1. This CDR3 comprises 15 residues. Per the germline V gene, CDR1 is MGHDK and CDR2 is SYGVNS. V shed 2 bases, J shed 5 bases, and the junction held 7 bases outside the gene matches. The DNA of the CDR3 is TGTGCCAGCAGTGAAAATAGGACAGGGGAACACGAGCAGTACTTC. Protein sequence: CASSENRTGEHEQYF.

V usage is TRBV2 and J usage is TRBJ1-5; D ambiguous. This CDR3 is built from 15 residues. Per germline, CDR1 SNHLY and CDR2 FYNNEI. Deletions cut 2 bases from V and 5 bases from J, with 13 bases between. CDR3 sequence reads: CASSESNRKYQPQHF. The CDR3 DNA reads TGTGCCAGCAGTGAAAGTAACAGAAAGTATCAGCCCCAGCATTTT. The complete variable domain, with remaining parts taken from reference TRBV2 and TRBJ1-5, reads EPEVTQTPSHQVTQMGQEVILRCVPISNHLYFYWYRQILGQKVEFLVSFYNNEISEKSEIFDDQFSVERPDGSNFTLKIRSTKLEDSAMYFCASSESNRKYQPQHFGDGTRLSIL.

The rearrangement joins TRBV19 to TRBJ1-2, with 10 bases aligning to TRBD1. The V segment lost 5 bases and the J segment 3 bases; nucleotides outside the gene matches: 9. This CDR3 contains 16 residues. Germline lookup yields CDR1 LNHDA and CDR2 SQIVND (reference sequence). This CDR3 reads CASSARQGASYYGYTF. The DNA of the CDR3 is TGTGCCAGTAGTGCCCGACAGGGGGCGAGTTACTATGGCTACACCTTC. The variable domain in full, with the rest retrieved from reference TRBV19 and TRBJ1-2, is DGGITQSPKYLFRKEGQNVTLSCEQNLNHDAMYWYRQDPGQGLRLIYYSQIVNDFQKGDIAEGYSVSREKKESFPLTVTSAQKNPTAFYLCASSARQGASYYGYTFGSGTRLTVV.

The rearrangement uses TRBV27 and TRBJ2-1; 7 bases match TRBD1. CDR3 size: 17 residues. Germline CDR1 MNHEY, CDR2 SMNVEV (reference sequence). The ends lost 3 bases at V and 7 bases at J; junction bases unmatched: 15. For the CDR3, the DNA is TGTGCCAGCAGTTTGTTATGGGGACAGCGGACGTGGAATGAGCAGTTCTTC. It yields the protein CASSLLWGQRTWNEQFF.

This chain connects TRBV11-2 to TRBJ1-2, with TRBD1 identical over 9 bases. Germline CDR1 and CDR2: SGHAT and FQNNGV. V lost 4 bases, J lost 4 bases, and 1 base stayed unmatched. The length of the CDR3 is 13 residues. The CDR3 sequence: CASSWGQGYGYTF. The CDR3 nucleotides are TGTGCCAGCAGCTGGGGACAGGGCTATGGCTACACCTTC.

Comments on this clone: This clone may be a read error of a much larger clone one base away. V is TRBV7-2 and J is TRBJ2-2; D may be TRBD1 (6 bases). This CDR3 is 13 amino acids long. V was cut by 4 bases and J by 5 bases, with 8 bases left in between. Germline CDR1 is SGHTA and CDR2 is FQGNSA. CDR3 region: CASSYRATGELFF. CDR3 bases: TGTGCCAGCAGCTACAGGGCAACCGGGGAGCTGTTTTTT.

V usage is TRBV18 and J usage is TRBJ2-7; D may be TRBD1 (6 bases). The germline V gene encodes CDR1 KGHSH and CDR2 LQKENI. V was clipped by 5 bases and J by 3 bases, with 23 bases between them. There are 17 residues in the CDR3. The CDR3 here is CASSVVDSPTGNYEQYF. Written as DNA, the CDR3 is TGTGCCAGCTCAGTGGTGGACAGTCCGACAGGAAACTACGAGCAGTACTTC.

The sample holds a few counts of this clone. This chain uses TRBV5-1 with TRBJ2-7; 9 bases are shared with TRBD1. Germline values: CDR1 SGHRS, CDR2 YFSETQ. J gave up 2 bases and V 4 bases, and 4 bases lay outside the gene matches. This CDR3 region has 14 residues. The CDR3 reads CASSPRQGAYEQYF. DNA of the CDR3: TGCGCCAGCAGCCCTCGACAGGGGGCCTACGAGCAGTACTTC. Complete variable domain (other parts from reference TRBV5-1 and TRBJ2-7): KAGVTQTPRYLIKTRGQQVTLSCSPISGHRSVSWYQQTPGQGLQFLFEYFSETQRNKGNFPGRFSGRQFSNSRSEMNVSTLELGDSALYLCASSPRQGAYEQYFGPGTRLTVT.

V usage is TRBV5-6 and J usage is TRBJ2-7; 7 bases map to TRBD1. In germline, CDR1 is SGHDT, CDR2 YYEEEE. V shed 4 bases, J shed 6 bases, and the junction held 4 bases outside the gene matches. The length of the CDR3 is 12 residues. The CDR3 region is CASSLTGLEQYF. The DNA of the CDR3 is TGTGCCAGCAGCCTGACAGGGCTCGAGCAGTACTTC.

This clone showed up just once. This chain uses TRBV2 with TRBJ1-2; tentative D call: TRBD1 (5 bases). Germline loops: CDR1 SNHLY, CDR2 FYNNEI. Trimming left V 6 bases short and J 4 bases short, with 12 bases between. The CDR3 is 13 residues long. The CDR3 is CASRSDSTYGYTF. The CDR3 region has the DNA TGTGCCAGCAGGTCCGACAGCACCTATGGCTACACCTTC.